A single T cell receptor (beta chain) is shown here with its context. As yet, its antigen is unknown. The data belong to a study of T cell responses to AZD1222 COVID-19 vaccine. Study outcomes and limitations: After two AZD1222 doses, spike-specific TCR breadth and depth rose versus day 0. The study identified only five or six AZD1222 recipients as seropositive at baseline.

Measured with immunoSEQ multiplex PCR; TCRdb has only the in-frame clones, and not every one. The repertoire has tens of thousands of clones, around 89% of them found once; the top ten carry 1.5% to 2.5%. CDR1 is MDHEN and CDR2 is SYDVKM in the germline V gene. The V end was cut by 7 bases, the J end by 7 bases, with 14 bases between. CDR3 length: 14 residues. This TCR was sampled from an adult in good health. This chain connects TRBV28 to TRBJ1-6; D remains ambiguous. The sample in question was peripheral blood, obtained on day 0 of AZD1222 vaccination. CDR3 sequence reads: CASTPTPPNSPLHF. The CDR3 bases are TGTGCCAGCACCCCCACGCCCCCGAATTCACCCCTCCACTTT.